This section outlines one TCR delta chain sequence together with its context. This clone qualifies as medium-sized (0.01 to 0.1%). What this receptor recognizes is not known. No qualities accompany the bases; no much larger clone lies one base away. These data belong to a study of γδ T cells in repeated Plasmodium falciparum infection (dated by TCRdb to the early 2020s). Study-wide context: Malian children exposed to intense seasonal malaria transmission were enrolled in the natural-infection arm and compared with Australian children matched for age and gender. Malian gammadelta TCR repertoires were analysed cross-sectionally during no-transmission periods and longitudinally across acute febrile malaria episodes. Using both natural infection in Mali and controlled human malaria infection, the study looked at the way repeated Plasmodium falciparum infection shapes the human gammadelta T cell repertoire. Four controlled human malaria infections were administered to several malaria-naive U.S. adults over around 600 days by bites from P. falciparum NF54-infected Anopheles stephensi mosquitoes. Controlled-infection subjects were sampled at baseline, immediately before selected infections, and 21 days after each infection. Overall study outcomes, separate from this receptor: A highly stable polyclonal repertoire over time and infection, with many inter-individual overlapping TCRgamma sequences, was shown by Vgamma9/Vdelta2+ TCR repertoires. The controlled-infection cohort was small, limiting analysis of inter-individual variability in gammadelta T cell responses. In Vdelta2-negative gammadelta TCR repertoires, which were largely Vdelta1+, repeated controlled infections appeared to drive waves of new clonotype selection. Generalizability was limited because the Malian cohort was drawn from a small rural village of predominantly one ethnic group. Compared with the repertoires of Australian children, the Vdelta2-negative gammadelta TCR repertoires of Malian children appeared more clonally expanded, less diverse and less shared.

Library preparation employed multiplex PCR. The sequencing machine was an Illumina MiSeq. Both TCR gamma (TRG) and TCR delta (TRD) chains were sequenced from each sorted gammadelta T cell sample. Turning to the authors' computational methods: The repertoire analyses drew on clonotype tree plots, the accumulated frequency of the top 20 clonotypes, and diversity index (DI) and D75 metrics. Public reads were reanalyzed in TCRdb with CATT, and rows carrying the same DNA were merged afterwards. Clone size and V and J calls follow TCRdb, not the original study. The sample table contains around 57,000 delta-chain clones; only one count was recorded for approximately 1.7% of them. Of the sample, 15% is held by the ten largest clones. Trimming leaves V shorter by 2 bases and J shorter by 3 bases, with the junction holding 0 bases beyond the gene matches. The CDR3, from cysteine to phenylalanine, totals 14 residues. The sequence is cut down to CDR3 DNA, 42 bases in frame from base 1. CDR1 and CDR2 are drawn from the germline V gene: GEAIGNYY, EKD.

Vgamma9/Vdelta2+ and Vdelta2-negative gammadelta T cell populations were flow-sorted from peripheral blood mononuclear cells for bulk TCR repertoire analysis. The sequence is built from TRDV2 and TRDJ2; TRDD3 fits 9 bases in the junction. This sequence originates from a pool of human donors (malaria-infected and uninfected, not separated). The sample comprised gamma-delta T cells from blood. The bases read TGTGCCTGTGACAACTGGGGGATGACAGCACAACTCTTCTTT. Translated, this is CACDNWGMTAQLFF.